This T cell receptor (beta chain) was profiled in a study of immune cell composition in non-small cell lung cancer (TCRdb year 2017). Describing the broader study: Histologic subtype, mostly lung adenocarcinoma or squamous cell carcinoma, was determined with H&E together with p63, CK5, Napsin A and TTF-1 immunohistochemistry. TCR-beta sequencing from Adaptive Biotechnologies was done on a few dozen paired sets of NSCLC tumour and non-adjacent lung specimens and on roughly 24 tumour-only specimens. In supplementary cohort #1, which comprised around ten lung adenocarcinoma cases, paired tumour/lung TCR-beta sequencing was performed and TIL populations were generated so that tumour reactivity could be assessed. Several tumour specimens with TCR-beta data were rare histological subtypes and were excluded from the subtype comparisons.

TCR-beta CDR3 regions were amplified from genomic DNA by a two-step multiplex PCR, with the second step adding Illumina-compatible adaptors. As a commercial immunoSEQ service, TCR-beta immunosequencing was carried out on an Illumina platform. For the original study's pipeline: Repertoires were summarised as Top 10 Clones, the percentage of T-cell templates from the ten most frequent sequences, and productive clonality. Productive clonality ranged from 0 to 1, with 1 indicating a monoclonal population. Using log10 scatter plots, tumour-associated clones were identified as sequences that made up at least 0.1% of tumour T-cell templates yet were absent from the matched non-adjacent lung. Two-group comparisons used Student's t-tests, stages used ANOVA, and relationships used linear regression, analysed in GraphPad Prism7 and R. What TCRdb holds here is the immuneACCESS table cut down to in-frame rearrangements. Part of the clones is not present; checked against another copy, under half of the missing clones reflect an unresolved V gene, and the others are unexplained. V and J calls and clone size are those listed in that table; D and trimming were worked out from the DNA. The sample table contains 5,000 or so clones; only one count was recorded for roughly 72% of them. Of the sample, 10% is held by the ten largest clones.

Comments on this clone: Its antigen specificity is not known. No much larger clone is present one base from it, and per-base qualities are unavailable.

CDR1 and CDR2 (LNHDA, SQIVND) derive from the germline V gene (reference sequence). V loses 11 bases at its end and J loses 0 bases; junction bases beyond the gene matches: 12. The CDR3 starts with the cysteine, ends with the phenylalanine, and has 16 residues. The kept DNA is CDR3 alone, 48 bases in frame from the first base. On the study overall, not on this receptor specifically: Across more than 9 adenocarcinoma cases, TIL tumour reactivity correlated strongly with maximal tumour-associated clone frequency but not with overall clonality. No significant correlation was found between smoking pack-years and tumour TCR-beta clonality. The reactivity cohort included only approximately 11 cases, and whether tumour-reactive clones share sequences with the dominant in vivo tumour-associated clones was not shown. Tumour-associated clones >0.5% occurred in nearly half of NSCLC cases: over 30% of adenocarcinomas versus around 75% of squamous carcinomas. Significantly higher Top 10 clone scores and productive clonality were observed in lung squamous cell carcinoma than in lung adenocarcinoma tumours.

Frozen aliquots of unsorted single-cell suspensions were used for genomic DNA extraction with the QIAamp DNA kit. Surgically resected non-small cell lung cancer tissue was used for the tumour samples. Tissues arrived within 2 hours of resection and were immediately processed into single-cell suspensions. Tissue was broken up mechanically, digested enzymatically with DNase I, collagenase I and hyaluronidase for 30 minutes at 37 degrees C, and then filtered and RBC-lysed. The receptor chain draws on TRBV19 and TRBJ1-4, with 7 bases in between that match TRBD1. The sequenced material came from lung tumor tissue. The TCR comes from a human donor with non-small cell lung cancer. The nucleotides are TGTGCCTCAGGAAACAGGGGACCTGCAACTAATGAAAAACTGTTTTTT. The encoded protein is CASGNRGPATNEKLFF.